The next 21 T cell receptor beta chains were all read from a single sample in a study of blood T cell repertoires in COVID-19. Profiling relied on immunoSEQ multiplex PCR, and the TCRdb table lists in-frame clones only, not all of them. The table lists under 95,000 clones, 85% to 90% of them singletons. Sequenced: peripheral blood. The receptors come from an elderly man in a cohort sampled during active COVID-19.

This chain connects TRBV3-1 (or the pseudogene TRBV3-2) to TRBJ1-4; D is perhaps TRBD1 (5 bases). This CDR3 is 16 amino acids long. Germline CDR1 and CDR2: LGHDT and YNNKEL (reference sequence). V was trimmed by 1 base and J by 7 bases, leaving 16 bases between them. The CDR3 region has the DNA TGTGCCAGCAGCCAAGGGGCTGCAGGGAGGCGTGAAAAACTGTTTTTT. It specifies CASSQGAAGRREKLFF.

The CDR3 sequence is CAISDRGQQPQHF. The CDR3, as DNA: TGTGCCATCAGTGACAGGGGGCAACAGCCCCAGCATTTT. This chain links TRBV10-3 with TRBJ1-5; TRBD1 aligns across 8 bases. CDR1 is ENHRY, CDR2 SYGVKD, per germline. V lost 3 bases, J lost 7 bases, and 2 bases stayed unmatched. The CDR3 sequence is 13 residues long.

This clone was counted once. The CDR3: CASSRGNTGSGELFF. The CDR3 DNA follows: TGTGCCAGTAGTAGGGGGAACACAGGGTCCGGGGAGCTGTTTTTT. The rearrangement joins TRBV19 to TRBJ2-2, with D possibly being TRBD1 (6 bases). The V gene lost 4 bases and the J gene lost 6 bases, with 15 bases spanning the gap. This CDR3 comprises 15 residues. Looked up from germline, CDR1 is LNHDA and CDR2 is SQIVND (reference sequence).

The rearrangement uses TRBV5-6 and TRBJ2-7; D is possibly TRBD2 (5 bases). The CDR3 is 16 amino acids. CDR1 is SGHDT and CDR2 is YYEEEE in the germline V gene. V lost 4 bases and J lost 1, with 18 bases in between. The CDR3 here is CASSLRPGWRSYEQYV. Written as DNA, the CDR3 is TGTGCCAGCAGCCTTCGGCCGGGATGGAGGTCCTACGAGCAGTACGTC.

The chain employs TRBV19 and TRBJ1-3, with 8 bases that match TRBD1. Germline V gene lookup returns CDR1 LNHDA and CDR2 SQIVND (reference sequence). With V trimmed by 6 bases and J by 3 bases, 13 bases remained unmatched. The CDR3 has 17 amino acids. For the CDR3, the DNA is TGTGCCAGTAGACCCGACAGGGGTTATAAGGGTGGAAACACCATATATTTT. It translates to CASRPDRGYKGGNTIYF.

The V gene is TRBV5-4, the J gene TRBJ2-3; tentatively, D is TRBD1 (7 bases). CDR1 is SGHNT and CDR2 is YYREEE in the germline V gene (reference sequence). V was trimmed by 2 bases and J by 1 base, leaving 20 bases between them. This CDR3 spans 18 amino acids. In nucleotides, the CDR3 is TGTGCCAGCAGCTTTTTGAGGAGGGGGCAGGGGGGCACAGATACGCAGTATTTT. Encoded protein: CASSFLRRGQGGTDTQYF.

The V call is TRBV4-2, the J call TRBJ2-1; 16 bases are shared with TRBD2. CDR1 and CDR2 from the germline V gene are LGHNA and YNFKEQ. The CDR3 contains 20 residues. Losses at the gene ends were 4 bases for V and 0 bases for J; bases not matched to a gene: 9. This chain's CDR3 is CASSPSWGLAGGSSYNEQFF. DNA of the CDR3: TGTGCCAGCAGCCCCTCTTGGGGACTAGCGGGGGGGAGCTCCTACAATGAGCAGTTCTTC.

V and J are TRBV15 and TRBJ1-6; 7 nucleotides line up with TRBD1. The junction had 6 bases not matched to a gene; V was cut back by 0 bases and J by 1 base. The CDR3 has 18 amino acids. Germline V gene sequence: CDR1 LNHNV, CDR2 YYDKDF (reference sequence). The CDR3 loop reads CATSRDRGLRSYNSPLHF. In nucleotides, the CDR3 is TGTGCCACCAGCAGAGATAGGGGGCTTAGGTCCTATAATTCACCCCTCCACTTT.

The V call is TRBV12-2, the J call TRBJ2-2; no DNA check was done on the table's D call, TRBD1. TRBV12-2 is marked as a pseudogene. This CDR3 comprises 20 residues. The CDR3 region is CASRLACTAPSPSNTGELFF. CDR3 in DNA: TGTGCAAGTCGCTTAGCTTGCACAGCTCCATCCCCGTCGAACACCGGGGAGCTGTTTTTT.

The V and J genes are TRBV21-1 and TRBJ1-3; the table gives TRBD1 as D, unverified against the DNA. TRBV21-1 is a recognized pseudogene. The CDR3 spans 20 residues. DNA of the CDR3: TGTGCCAGCAGCAAAGTGAGGGTGAGGCAGGGGATCCTCATCGGAAACACCATATATTTT. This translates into CASSKVRVRQGILIGNTIYF.

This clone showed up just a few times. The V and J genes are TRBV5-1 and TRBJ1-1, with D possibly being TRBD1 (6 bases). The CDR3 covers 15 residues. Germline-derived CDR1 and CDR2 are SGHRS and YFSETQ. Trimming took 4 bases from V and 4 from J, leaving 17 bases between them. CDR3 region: CASSVKTGMSTEAFF. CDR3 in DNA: TGCGCCAGCAGCGTAAAAACAGGGATGAGCACTGAAGCTTTCTTT.

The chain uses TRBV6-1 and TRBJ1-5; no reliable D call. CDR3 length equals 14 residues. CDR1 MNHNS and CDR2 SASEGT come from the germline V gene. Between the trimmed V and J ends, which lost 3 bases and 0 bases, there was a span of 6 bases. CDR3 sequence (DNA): TGTGCCAGCAGTGAGTCCTATAGCAATCAGCCCCAGCATTTT. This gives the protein CASSESYSNQPQHF.

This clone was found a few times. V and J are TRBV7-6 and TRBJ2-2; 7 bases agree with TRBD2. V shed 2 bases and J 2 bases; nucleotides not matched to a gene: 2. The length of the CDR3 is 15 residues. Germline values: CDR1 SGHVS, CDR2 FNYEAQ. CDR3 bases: TGTGCCAGCAGCTTATCGGGAGGCAACACCGGGGAGCTGTTTTTT. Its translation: CASSLSGGNTGELFF.

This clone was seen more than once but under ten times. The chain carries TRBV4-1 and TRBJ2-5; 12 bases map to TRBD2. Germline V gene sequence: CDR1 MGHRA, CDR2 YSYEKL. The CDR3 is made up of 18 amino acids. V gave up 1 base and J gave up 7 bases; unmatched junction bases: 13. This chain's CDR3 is CASSQATSGGPTERTQYF. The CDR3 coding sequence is TGCGCCAGCAGCCAAGCGACTAGCGGGGGCCCCACCGAACGGACCCAGTACTTC.

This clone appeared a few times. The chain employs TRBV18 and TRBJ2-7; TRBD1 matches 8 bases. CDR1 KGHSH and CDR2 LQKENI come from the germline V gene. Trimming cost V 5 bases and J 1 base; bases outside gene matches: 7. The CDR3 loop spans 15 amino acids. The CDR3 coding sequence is TGTGCCAGCTCAATATCACAGGGGGAATCCTACGAGCAGTACTTC. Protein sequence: CASSISQGESYEQYF.

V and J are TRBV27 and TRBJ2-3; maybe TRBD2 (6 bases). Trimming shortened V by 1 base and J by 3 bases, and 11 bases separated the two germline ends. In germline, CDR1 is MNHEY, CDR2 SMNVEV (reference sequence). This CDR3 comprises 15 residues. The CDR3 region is CASSLLLAGTDTQYF. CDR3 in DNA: TGTGCCAGCAGTTTATTACTAGCAGGGACAGATACGCAGTATTTT.

This CDR3 is CASSSSRGSTNTGELFF. CDR3 coding DNA: TGTGCCAGTAGTTCTTCTCGGGGGTCGACGAACACCGGGGAGCTGTTTTTT. The rearrangement joins TRBV19 to TRBJ2-2; tentative D call: TRBD2 (6 bases). The germline V gene encodes CDR1 LNHDA and CDR2 SQIVND (reference sequence). Trimming pared 5 bases from V and 0 bases from J, leaving 16 bases between. The CDR3 has 17 residues. Filled out from reference TRBV19 and TRBJ2-2, the complete variable domain reads DGGITQSPKYLFRKEGQNVTLSCEQNLNHDAMYWYRQDPGQGLRLIYYSQIVNDFQKGDIAEGYSVSREKKESFPLTVTSAQKNPTAFYLCASSSSRGSTNTGELFFGEGSRLTVL.

CDR3 in DNA: TGTGCCAGCAGCTTAGAGCAGGGAAACTACACCTTC. Translating gives CASSLEQGNYTF. V usage is TRBV7-9 and J usage is TRBJ1-2; possible D gene TRBD1, 5 bases. V shed 1 base and J shed 10 bases, with 10 bases lying between them. The germline V gene has CDR1 SEHNR and CDR2 FQNEAQ (reference sequence). CDR3 length: 12 amino acids. Supplemented by reference TRBV7-9 and TRBJ1-2, the full variable domain reads DTGVSQNPRHKITKRGQNVTFRCDPISEHNRLYWYRQTLGQGPEFLTYFQNEAQLEKSRLLSDRFSAERPKGSFSTLEIQRTEQGDSAMYLCASSLEQGNYTFGSGTRLTVV.

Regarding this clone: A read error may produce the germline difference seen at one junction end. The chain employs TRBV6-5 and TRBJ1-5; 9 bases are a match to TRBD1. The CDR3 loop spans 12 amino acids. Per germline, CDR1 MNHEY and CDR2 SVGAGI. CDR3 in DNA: TGTGCCAGCAGGGGGACAGGGCGGGGAGGGAATTTT. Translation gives CASRGTGRGGNF.

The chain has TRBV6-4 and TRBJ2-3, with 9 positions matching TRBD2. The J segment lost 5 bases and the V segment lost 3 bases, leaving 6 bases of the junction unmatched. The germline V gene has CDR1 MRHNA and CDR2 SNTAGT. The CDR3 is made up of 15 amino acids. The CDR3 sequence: CASSDLAGSRDTQYF. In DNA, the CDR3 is TGTGCCAGCAGTGATCTAGCGGGGTCCAGAGATACGCAGTATTTT.

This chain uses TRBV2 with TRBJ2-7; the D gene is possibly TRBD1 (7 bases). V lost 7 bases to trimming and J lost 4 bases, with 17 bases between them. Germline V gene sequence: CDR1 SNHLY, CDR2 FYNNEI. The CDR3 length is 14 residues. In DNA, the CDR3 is TGTGCCAGCAAGCGACAGGGCGGGATTTACGAGCAGTACGTC. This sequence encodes CASKRQGGIYEQYV.